This TCR beta chain comes out of a study of regulatory T cells in long-lasting Graves disease. Study-level findings and limits: With a small sample size, accuracy may have been reduced.

Library construction for TCR beta used iRepertoire HTBI primers and Arm-PCR of CDR3 regions. TCRdb called the multiplex PCR reads again in MiXCR, with one record for every CDR3 protein. The sample holds 420,000 or so distinct CDR3 sequences; over 15% are singletons and the top ten take about 25%. Germline-derived CDR1 and CDR2 are LGHDT and YNNKEL (reference sequence). The CDR3 loop spans 17 amino acids. Documented time point: newly diagnosed GD, antithyroid drugs for less than 3 months. PBMC-extracted RNA yielded the TCR library. Only a few counts were recorded for this clonotype. Antigen: not known. Sequence at one end of the junction differs from germline and may be a read error. These data are also associated with another study on T cells in Graves' hyperthyroidism and ophthalmopathy. This second study notes: Blood samples included most of the expanded thyroid clonotypes exceeding 0.001.

The source of this sequence is a woman under 30 with Graves disease. V is TRBV3-1 and J is TRBJ2-3; 7 nucleotides align to TRBD2. Sample: peripheral blood mononuclear cells (PBMCs), taken at new diagnosis, from a patient treated with antithyroid drugs. The CDR3 loop reads CAGSQDLAGVPTDTQYF. Written as DNA, the CDR3 is TGTGCCGGCAGCCAAGATCTTGCGGGAGTTCCCACAGATACGCAGTATTTT.